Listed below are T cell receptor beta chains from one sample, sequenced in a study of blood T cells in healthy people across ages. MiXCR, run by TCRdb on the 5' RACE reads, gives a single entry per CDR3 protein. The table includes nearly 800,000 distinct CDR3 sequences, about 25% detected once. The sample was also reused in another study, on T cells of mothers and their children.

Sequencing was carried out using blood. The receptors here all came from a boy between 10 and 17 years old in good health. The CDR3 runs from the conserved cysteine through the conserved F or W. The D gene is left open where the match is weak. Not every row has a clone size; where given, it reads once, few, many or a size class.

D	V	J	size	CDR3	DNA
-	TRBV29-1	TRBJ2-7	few	CSVVGTRSYEQYF	TGCAGCGTTGTCGGGACAAGGTCCTACGAGCAGTACTTC
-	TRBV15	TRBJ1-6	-	CATSRSAGARNSPLHF	TGTGCCACCAGCAGATCCGCGGGGGCGCGGAATTCACCCCTCCACTTT
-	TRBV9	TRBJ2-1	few	CASSEGGLDSGQFF	TGTGCCAGCAGCGAAGGGGGTCTGGACTCCGGTCAGTTCTTC
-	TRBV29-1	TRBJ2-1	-	CSVSLGNEQFF	TGCAGCGTTTCCCTGGGCAATGAGCAGTTCTTC
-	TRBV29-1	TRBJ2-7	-	CSVEQEDYEQYF	TGCAGCGTTGAACAGGAGGACTACGAGCAGTACTTC
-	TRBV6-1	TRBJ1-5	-	CASSPKEPRQGNQPQHF	TGTGCCAGCAGCCCGAAGGAGCCGAGGCAAGGGAATCAGCCCCAGCATTTT
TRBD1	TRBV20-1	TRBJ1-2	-	CSVSQGARGYTF	TGCAGTGTGTCTCAGGGGGCGCGTGGCTACACCTTC
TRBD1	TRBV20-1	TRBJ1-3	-	CSAGTGAKNTIYF	TGCAGTGCTGGGACAGGGGCAAAAAACACCATATATTTT
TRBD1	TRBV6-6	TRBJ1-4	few	CASSYSDTGGAGFF	TGTGCCAGCAGTTACTCGGACACAGGGGGCGCGGGATTTTTT
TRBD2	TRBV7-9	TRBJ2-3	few	CASSLVAGGPKDTQYF	TGTGCCAGCAGCTTAGTTGCGGGGGGGCCAAAAGATACGCAGTATTTT
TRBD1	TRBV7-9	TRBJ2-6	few	CASSYTGTGISGANVLTF	TGTGCCAGCAGCTACACCGGGACAGGGATCTCTGGGGCCAACGTCCTGACTTTC
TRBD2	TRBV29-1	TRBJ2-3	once	CSVRTRSVDTQYF	TGCAGCGTGAGGACTAGATCCGTGGATACGCAGTATTTT
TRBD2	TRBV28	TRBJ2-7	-	CASSSRGSGETGEQYF	TGTGCCAGCAGTTCCCGGGGAAGCGGGGAAACGGGGGAGCAGTACTTC
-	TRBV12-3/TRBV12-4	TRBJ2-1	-	CASTIGGNEQFF	TGTGCCAGCACCATTGGGGGGAATGAGCAGTTCTTC
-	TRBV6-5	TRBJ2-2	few	CASSYRQITGELFF	TGTGCCAGCAGTTACAGACAGATCACCGGGGAGCTGTTTTTT
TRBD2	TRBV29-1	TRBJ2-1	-	CSVDSGTSGVTYNEQFF	TGCAGCGTTGACTCCGGGACTAGCGGGGTGACCTACAATGAGCAGTTCTTC
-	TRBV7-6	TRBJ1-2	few	CASSLDPGWDGYTF	TGTGCCAGCAGCTTAGATCCAGGGTGGGATGGCTACACCTTC
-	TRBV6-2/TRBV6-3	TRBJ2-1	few	CASSSPGESSYNEQFF	TGTGCCAGCAGTTCACCGGGCGAAAGCTCCTACAATGAGCAGTTCTTC
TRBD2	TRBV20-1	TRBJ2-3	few	CSAGGRADTQYF	TGCAGCGCGGGGGGGCGGGCAGATACGCAGTATTTT
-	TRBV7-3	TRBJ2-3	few	CARLTQRHLTDTQYF	TGTGCCAGACTTACTCAGCGACACCTCACAGATACGCAGTATTTT
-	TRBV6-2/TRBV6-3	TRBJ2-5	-	CASSWDVEGETQYF	TGTGCCAGCAGCTGGGACGTAGAGGGAGAGACCCAGTACTTC
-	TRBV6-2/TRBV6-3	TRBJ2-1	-	CASSYSIGSEYNEQFF	TGTGCCAGCAGTTACTCGATAGGGTCGGAATACAATGAGCAGTTCTTC
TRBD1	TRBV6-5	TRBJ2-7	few	CASITGGYEQYF	TGTGCCAGCATCACAGGGGGCTACGAGCAGTACTTC
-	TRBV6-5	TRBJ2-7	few	CASRRGDYEQYF	TGTGCCAGCAGGAGGGGTGACTACGAGCAGTACTTC
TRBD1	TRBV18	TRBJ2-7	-	CASSPWTGEGEQYF	TGTGCCAGCTCACCGTGGACAGGCGAGGGCGAGCAGTACTTC
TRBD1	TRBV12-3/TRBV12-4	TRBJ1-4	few	CASSTDRGAREKPFF	TGTGCCAGCAGTACGGACAGGGGGGCAAGGGAAAAACCGTTTTTT
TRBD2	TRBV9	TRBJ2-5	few	CASSPRLAGFGETQYF	TGTGCCAGCAGCCCGAGACTAGCGGGCTTCGGGGAGACCCAGTACTTC
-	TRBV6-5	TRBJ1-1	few	CASSYPLSEAFF	TGTGCCAGCAGTTACCCCCTTTCTGAAGCTTTCTTT
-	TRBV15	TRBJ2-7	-	CATSRGKGDTYEQYF	TGTGCCACCAGCAGAGGAAAAGGAGACACCTACGAGCAGTACTTC
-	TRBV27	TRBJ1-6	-	CASSFSGNYNSPLHF	TGTGCCAGCAGTTTCTCAGGGAACTATAATTCACCCCTCCACTTT
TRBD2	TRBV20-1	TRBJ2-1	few	CSAGDRGLPYNEQFF	TGCAGTGCTGGGGATAGGGGACTACCTTACAATGAGCAGTTCTTC
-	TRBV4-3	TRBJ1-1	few	CASSQDRSARNTEAFF	TGCGCCAGCAGCCAAGATAGAAGCGCACGGAACACTGAAGCTTTCTTT
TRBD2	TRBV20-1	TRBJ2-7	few	CSASALTSGSSYEQYF	TGCAGTGCCTCGGCGCTAACTAGCGGCAGCTCCTACGAGCAGTACTTC
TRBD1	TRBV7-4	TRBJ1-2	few	CASSLGGTGENYGYTF	TGTGCCAGCAGCTTAGGTGGGACAGGGGAGAACTATGGCTACACCTTC
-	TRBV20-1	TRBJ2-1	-	CSASSLLGDEQFF	TGCAGTGCTAGTTCCCTGCTGGGCGATGAGCAGTTCTTC
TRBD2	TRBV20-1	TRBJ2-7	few	CSARVLAGASYEQYF	TGCAGTGCTAGAGTGCTAGCGGGGGCCTCCTACGAGCAGTACTTC